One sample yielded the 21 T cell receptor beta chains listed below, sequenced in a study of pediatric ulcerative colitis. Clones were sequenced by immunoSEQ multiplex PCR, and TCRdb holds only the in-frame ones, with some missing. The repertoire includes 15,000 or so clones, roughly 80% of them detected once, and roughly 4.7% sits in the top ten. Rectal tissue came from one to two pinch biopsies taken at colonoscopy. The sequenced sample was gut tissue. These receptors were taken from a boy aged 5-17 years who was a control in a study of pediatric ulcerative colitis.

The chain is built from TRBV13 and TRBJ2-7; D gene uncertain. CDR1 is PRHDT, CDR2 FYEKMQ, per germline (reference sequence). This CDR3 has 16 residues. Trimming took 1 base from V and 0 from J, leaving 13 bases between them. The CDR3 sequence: CASSLEGAPSSYEQYV. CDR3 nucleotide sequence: TGTGCCAGCAGCTTAGAGGGTGCCCCTAGCTCCTACGAGCAGTACGTC.

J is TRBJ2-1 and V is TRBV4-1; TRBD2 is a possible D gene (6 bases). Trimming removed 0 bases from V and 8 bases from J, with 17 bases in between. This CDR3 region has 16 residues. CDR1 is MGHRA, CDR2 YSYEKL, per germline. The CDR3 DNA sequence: TGCGCCAGCAGCCAAGATCTGGCGGGACCTTGGGATGAGCAGTTCTTC. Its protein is CASSQDLAGPWDEQFF.

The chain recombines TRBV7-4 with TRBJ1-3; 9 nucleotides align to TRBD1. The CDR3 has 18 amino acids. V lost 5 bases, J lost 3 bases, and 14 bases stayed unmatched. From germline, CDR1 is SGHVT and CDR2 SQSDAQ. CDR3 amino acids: CASSDLGQGPSGGNTIYF. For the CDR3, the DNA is TGTGCCAGCAGCGATTTGGGACAGGGCCCCTCCGGTGGAAACACCATATATTTT.

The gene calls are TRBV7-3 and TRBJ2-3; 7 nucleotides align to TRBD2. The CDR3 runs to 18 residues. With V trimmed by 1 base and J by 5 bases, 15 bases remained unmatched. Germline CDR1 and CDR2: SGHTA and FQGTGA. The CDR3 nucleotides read TGTGCCAGCAGCTTAATTGGGGGAGTAGGCGGGAGAGGAGATACGCAGTATTTT. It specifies CASSLIGGVGGRGDTQYF.

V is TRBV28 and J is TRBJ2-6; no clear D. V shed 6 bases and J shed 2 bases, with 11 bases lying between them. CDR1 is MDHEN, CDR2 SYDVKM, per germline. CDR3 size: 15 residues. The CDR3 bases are TGTGCCAGCAGCCGTCGGGTAACTGGGGCCAACGTCCTGACTTTC. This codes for CASSRRVTGANVLTF.

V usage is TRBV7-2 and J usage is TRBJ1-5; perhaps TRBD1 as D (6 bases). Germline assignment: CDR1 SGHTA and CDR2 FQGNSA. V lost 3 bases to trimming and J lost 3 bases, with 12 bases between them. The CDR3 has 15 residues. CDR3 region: CASSLRQGHNQPQHF. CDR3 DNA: TGTGCCAGCAGCTTGAGGCAGGGACACAATCAGCCCCAGCATTTT.

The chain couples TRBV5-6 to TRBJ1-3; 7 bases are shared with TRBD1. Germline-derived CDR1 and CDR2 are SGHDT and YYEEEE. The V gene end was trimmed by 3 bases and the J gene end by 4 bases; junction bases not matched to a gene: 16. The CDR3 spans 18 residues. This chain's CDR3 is CASSSYLPGTVGGNTIYF. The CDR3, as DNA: TGTGCCAGCAGCTCCTACCTCCCCGGGACAGTAGGGGGAAACACCATATATTTT.

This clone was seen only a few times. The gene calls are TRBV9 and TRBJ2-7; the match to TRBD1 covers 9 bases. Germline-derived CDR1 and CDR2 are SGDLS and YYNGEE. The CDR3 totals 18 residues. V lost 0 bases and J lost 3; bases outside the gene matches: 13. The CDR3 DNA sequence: TGTGCCAGCAGCGTAGACCCCCACACAGGGGGCGAGGGCTACGAGCAGTACTTC. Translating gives CASSVDPHTGGEGYEQYF.

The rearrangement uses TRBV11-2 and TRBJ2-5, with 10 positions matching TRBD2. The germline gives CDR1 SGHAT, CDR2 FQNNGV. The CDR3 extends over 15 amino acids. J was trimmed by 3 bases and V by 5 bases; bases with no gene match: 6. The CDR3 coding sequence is TGTGCCAGCAGCCTCGTAGCGGGAGGAGAAGAGACCCAGTACTTC. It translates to CASSLVAGGEETQYF.

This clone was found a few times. CDR3 protein: CASSLKGVDLFKNIQYF. CDR3 in DNA: TGTGCCAGCAGCTTGAAGGGGGTAGACTTGTTTAAGAACATTCAGTACTTC. V gene TRBV5-6 combines with J gene TRBJ2-4, with a tentative D call TRBD1 (6 bases). Germline assignment: CDR1 SGHDT and CDR2 YYEEEE. Trimming pared 1 base from V and 7 bases from J, leaving 21 bases between. CDR3 length equals 17 residues.

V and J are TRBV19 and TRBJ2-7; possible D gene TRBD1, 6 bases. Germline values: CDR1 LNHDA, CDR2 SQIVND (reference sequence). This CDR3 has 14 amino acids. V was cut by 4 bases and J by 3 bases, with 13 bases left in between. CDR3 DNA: TGTGCCAGTAGTAGAACAGGGACCGACTACGAGCAGTACTTC. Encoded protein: CASSRTGTDYEQYF.

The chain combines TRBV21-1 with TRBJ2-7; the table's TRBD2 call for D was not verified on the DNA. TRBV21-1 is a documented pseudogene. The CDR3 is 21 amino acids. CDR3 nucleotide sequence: TGTGCCAGCAGCAAAGAGGGACAGGGGCCGGGACTAGCGGGAGGGCCTATCAAGCAGTACGTC. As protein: CASSKEGQGPGLAGGPIKQYV.

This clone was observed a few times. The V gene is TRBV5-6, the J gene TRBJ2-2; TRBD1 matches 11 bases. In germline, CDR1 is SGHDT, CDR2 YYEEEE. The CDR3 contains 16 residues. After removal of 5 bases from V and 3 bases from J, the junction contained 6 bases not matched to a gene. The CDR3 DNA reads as TGTGCCAGCAGGAGGACAGGGGGCGGTGACACCGGGGAGCTGTTTTTT. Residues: CASRRTGGGDTGELFF.

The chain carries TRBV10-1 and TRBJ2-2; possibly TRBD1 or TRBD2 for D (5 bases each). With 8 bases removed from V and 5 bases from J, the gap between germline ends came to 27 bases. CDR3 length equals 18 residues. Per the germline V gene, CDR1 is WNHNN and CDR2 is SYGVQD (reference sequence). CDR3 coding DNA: TGCGCCAGCGATGGGGACCGTCTCCCCCCGAGAAGGACCGGGGAGCTGTTTTTT. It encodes CASDGDRLPPRRTGELFF.

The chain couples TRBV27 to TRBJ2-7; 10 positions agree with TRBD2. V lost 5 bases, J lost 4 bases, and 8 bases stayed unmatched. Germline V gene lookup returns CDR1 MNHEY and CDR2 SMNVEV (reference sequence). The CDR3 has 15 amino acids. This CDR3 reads CASSPLAGGQYEQYF. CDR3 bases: TGTGCCAGCAGTCCTTTAGCGGGAGGTCAGTACGAGCAGTACTTC.

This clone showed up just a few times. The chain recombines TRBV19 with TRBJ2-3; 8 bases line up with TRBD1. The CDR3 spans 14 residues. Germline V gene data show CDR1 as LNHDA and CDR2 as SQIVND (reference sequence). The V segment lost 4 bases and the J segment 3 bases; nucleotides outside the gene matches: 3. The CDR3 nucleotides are TGTGCCAGTAGTAGCACAGGGGGGACAGATACGCAGTATTTT. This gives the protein CASSSTGGTDTQYF.

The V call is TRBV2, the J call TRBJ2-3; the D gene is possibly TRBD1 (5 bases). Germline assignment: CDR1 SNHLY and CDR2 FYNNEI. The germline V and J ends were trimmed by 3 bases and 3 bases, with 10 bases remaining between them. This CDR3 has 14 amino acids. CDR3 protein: CASSDRAPTDTQYF. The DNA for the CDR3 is TGTGCCAGCAGTGACAGGGCACCAACAGATACGCAGTATTTT. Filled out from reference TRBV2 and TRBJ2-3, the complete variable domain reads EPEVTQTPSHQVTQMGQEVILRCVPISNHLYFYWYRQILGQKVEFLVSFYNNEISEKSEIFDDQFSVERPDGSNFTLKIRSTKLEDSAMYFCASSDRAPTDTQYFGPGTRLTVL.

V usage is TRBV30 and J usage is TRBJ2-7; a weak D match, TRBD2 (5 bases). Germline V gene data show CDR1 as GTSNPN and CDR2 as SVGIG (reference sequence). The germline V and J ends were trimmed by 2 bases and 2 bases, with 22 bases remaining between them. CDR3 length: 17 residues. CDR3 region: CAWSFPPPADLPYEQYV. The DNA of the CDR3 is TGTGCCTGGAGTTTCCCCCCCCCAGCGGACCTCCCCTACGAGCAGTACGTC.

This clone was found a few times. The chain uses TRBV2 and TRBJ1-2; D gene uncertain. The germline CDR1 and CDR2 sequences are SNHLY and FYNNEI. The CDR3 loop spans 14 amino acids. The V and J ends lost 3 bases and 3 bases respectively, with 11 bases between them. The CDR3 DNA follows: TGTGCCAGCAGTGATGGTCCTCAGGACTATGGCTACACCTTC. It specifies CASSDGPQDYGYTF.

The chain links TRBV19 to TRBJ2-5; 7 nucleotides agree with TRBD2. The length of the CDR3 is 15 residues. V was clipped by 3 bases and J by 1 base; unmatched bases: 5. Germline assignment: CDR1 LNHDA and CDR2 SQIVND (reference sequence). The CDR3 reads CASSMGGRAQETQYF. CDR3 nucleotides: TGTGCCAGTAGTATGGGGGGGAGGGCCCAAGAGACCCAGTACTTC.

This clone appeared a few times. The CDR3 sequence: CASSPRGGGNSGELFF. CDR3 DNA: TGTGCCAGCAGCCCAAGGGGAGGAGGTAACTCCGGGGAGCTGTTTTTT. The chain is built from TRBV7-2 and TRBJ2-2, with D possibly TRBD2 on 6 matching bases. Looked up from germline, CDR1 is SGHTA and CDR2 is FQGNSA. V shed 5 bases and J shed 6 bases, with 19 bases lying between them. The CDR3 sequence is 16 residues long.